The entry that follows covers one T cell receptor beta chain sequence. A much larger clonotype is one base distant, so this may be a read error. Unique molecular identifiers were used to barcode this TCRbeta library. TCRdb fed the PCR reads into MiXCR, producing one record per CDR3 protein. The sample includes approximately 240,000 distinct CDR3 sequences, about 11% seen only once; the top ten take approximately 30%. The germline V gene has CDR1 DFQATT and CDR2 SNEGSKA (reference sequence). CDR3 length: 12 residues. The data originate from a study of T-cell reconstitution after alpha-beta-depleted transplantation in children.

This clonotype originated in a child less than two years old with acute myeloid leukemia, due to receive a stem cell transplant. Sample: PBMCs, taken before TCRalphabeta/CD19-depleted stem cell transplant. This sequence joins TRBV20-1 and TRBJ1-2; no firm D call. CDR3 nucleotide sequence: TGCAGTGCTAGAACAGAGATCTATGGCGACACCTTC. Encoded protein: CSARTEIYGDTF.